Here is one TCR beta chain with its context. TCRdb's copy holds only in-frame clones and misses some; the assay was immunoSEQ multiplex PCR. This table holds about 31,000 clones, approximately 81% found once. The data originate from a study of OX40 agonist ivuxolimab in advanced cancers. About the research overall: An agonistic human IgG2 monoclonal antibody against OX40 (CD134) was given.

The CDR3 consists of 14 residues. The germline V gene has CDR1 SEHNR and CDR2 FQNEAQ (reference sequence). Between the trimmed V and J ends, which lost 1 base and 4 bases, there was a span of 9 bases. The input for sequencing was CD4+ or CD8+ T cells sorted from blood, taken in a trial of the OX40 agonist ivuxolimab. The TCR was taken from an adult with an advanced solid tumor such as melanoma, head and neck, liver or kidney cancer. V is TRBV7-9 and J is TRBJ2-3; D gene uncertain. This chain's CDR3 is CASSLDGFADTQYF. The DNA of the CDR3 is TGTGCCAGCAGCTTAGACGGGTTCGCAGATACGCAGTATTTT.